Sequencing of this TCR beta chain was carried out in a study of blood T cell repertoires in COVID-19. Study in general: Specimens from acute and convalescent COVID-19 originated in the United States, Italy and Spain. Sample material is recorded as cDNA or gDNA derived from T cells, B-cell-depleted T cells, or PBMCs.

In the source study's methods: Reference gene primers were amplified, and this amplification served to estimate nucleated cell counts. Sequencing was performed with immunoSEQ multiplex PCR; in TCRdb, only in-frame clones are kept and a portion is missing. V, J and clone size are taken as reported in that table, and D and trimming were inferred from the DNA itself. There are about 300,000 clones in the sample; nearly 90% occur only once, and roughly 9% lies in the top ten. Sequencing was done on a sample of peripheral blood. This TCR came from a man aged 18-30 years with active or convalescent COVID-19.

CDR3 bases: TGCAGCTCCCGGGACAGTAACACCGGGGAGCTGTTTTTT. This gives the protein CSSRDSNTGELFF. The chain recombines TRBV29-1 with TRBJ2-2, with 7 bases matching TRBD1. Germline trimming cut 8 bases from V and 2 bases from J; bases unmatched to any gene: 5. The germline gives CDR1 SQVTM, CDR2 ANQGSEA. This CDR3 has 13 amino acids.